This TCR beta chain was captured in a study of T cells in Graves' hyperthyroidism and ophthalmopathy. Study-wide background: Peripheral blood collection took place at initial diagnosis, before any treatment. Whole-study findings and limits: Most thyroid-expanded clonotypes above 0.001 were also found in blood.

About this clonotype itself: The antigen remains undetermined.

Germline lookup yields CDR1 DFQATT and CDR2 SNEGSKA (reference sequence). CDR3 size: 17 residues. Trimming removed 6 bases from V and 5 bases from J; junction bases left unmatched: 18. Amplification targeted TCR beta CDR3 regions from RNA transcripts. Researchers ran a first-round RT-PCR on the TCR CDR3 using the HTBI primer set. Each CDR3 protein is one row after TCRdb ran MiXCR on the multiplex PCR reads. The sample yields approximately 600,000 distinct CDR3 sequences, roughly 15% seen once. For the diagnoses, clinical symptoms, serum thyroxine and TRAb, thyroid ultrasound and orbital computed tomography were used.

The source of this sequence is a woman aged 30 to 39 with Graves' hyperthyroidism. The chain links TRBV20-1 to TRBJ2-7; 11 bases fit TRBD2. Input material: blood. CDR3 loop: CSAHGSLAGGPYNEQYF. The CDR3 coding sequence is TGCAGTGCCCATGGGTCGTTAGCGGGAGGGCCTTACAACGAGCAGTACTTC.